The TCR beta chain described here comes from a study of shared clonotypes between healthy human individuals. Study summary: The cohort had two women and a few men, ages 18 to 49.

The assay was immunoSEQ multiplex PCR, and TCRdb's table has in-frame clones only and misses some. This table has about 2.4 million clones, roughly 93% appearing once. The origin of this receptor is a man between 18 and 29 years old in good health. Some clones in this sample may be carry-over from other donors' samples. Sequences were obtained from naive CD4+ T cells from PBMCs. Regarding subset: CD45RA+ positively selected.

The chain's CDR3 is CSAPLDTQYF. CDR3 bases: TGCAGTGCTCCGCTAGATACGCAGTATTTT. This chain links TRBV20-1 with TRBJ2-3; no clear D gene. V lost 5 bases, J lost 5 bases, and 5 bases lay in between. Germline V gene lookup returns CDR1 DFQATT and CDR2 SNEGSKA (reference sequence). The CDR3 runs to 10 residues.